The 21 T cell receptor beta chains in this list originate from one sample, sequenced in a study of cytomegalovirus exposure and HLA in healthy donors. The PCR made use of 60 Vbeta and 13 Jbeta primers. This table comes from immunoSEQ multiplex PCR, and its TCRdb copy is limited to in-frame clones, with some not included. The table lists over 25,000 clones, more than 55% of them singletons. The sequenced material came from PBMCs. The receptors stem from a male donor in good health and CMV-seropositive.

This chain joins TRBV19 and TRBJ1-1; D call uncertain. CDR1 is LNHDA and CDR2 is SQIVND in the germline V gene (reference sequence). The V gene lost 3 bases and the J gene lost 4 bases, with 12 bases spanning the gap. The CDR3 sequence is 14 residues long. DNA for the CDR3: TGTGCCAGTAGTATCGGTAGGGCGGGCACTGAAGCTTTCTTT. It is translated as CASSIGRAGTEAFF.

The V gene is TRBV18, the J gene TRBJ2-7; TRBD2 is a possible D gene (5 bases). Germline lookup yields CDR1 KGHSH and CDR2 LQKENI. V lost 4 bases to trimming and J lost 3 bases, with 13 bases between them. This CDR3 has 14 amino acids. CDR3 protein: CASSRSSGNYEQYF. The CDR3 DNA sequence: TGTGCCAGCTCACGTTCAAGCGGAAACTACGAGCAGTACTTC.

The chain couples TRBV30 to TRBJ2-5; D remains ambiguous. The end of the DNA is better explained by TRBJ2-7, so the J call may be wrong. This CDR3 spans 11 amino acids. From germline, CDR1 is GTSNPN and CDR2 SVGIG (reference sequence). The CDR3 coding sequence is TGTGCCTCGAAGCGTTCCTACGAGCAGTACTTC. Amino acid sequence: CASKRSYEQYF.

This clone was counted between two and nine times. The chain is built from TRBV6-5 and TRBJ2-2; 7 nucleotides match TRBD2. J gave up 5 bases and V 10 bases, and 7 bases lay outside the gene matches. The V gene's germline CDR1 is MNHEY and CDR2 SVGAGI. The CDR3 is 13 residues long. Here the CDR3 DNA reads TGTGCCACCCGGACTAGAGAAACCGGGGAGCTGTTTTTT. Its translation is CATRTRETGELFF.

The rearrangement uses TRBV10-3 and TRBJ2-5, with D unresolved. Trimming stripped 0 bases from V and 5 bases from J, with 7 bases between. The germline gives CDR1 ENHRY, CDR2 SYGVKD. The CDR3 runs to 13 residues. The CDR3 region is CAISESSRETQYF. The CDR3 DNA follows: TGTGCCATCAGTGAGTCGAGTCGGGAGACCCAGTACTTC.

This chain links TRBV15 with TRBJ1-5; no firm D call. This CDR3 is 16 amino acids long. Germline V gene lookup returns CDR1 LNHNV and CDR2 YYDKDF (reference sequence). Trimming removed 3 bases from V and 0 bases from J, with 12 bases in between. The CDR3 protein is CATSRGSGDSNQPQHF. CDR3 DNA: TGTGCCACCAGCAGGGGGAGCGGGGATAGCAATCAGCCCCAGCATTTT.

J is TRBJ1-1 and V is TRBV28, with D possibly TRBD1 on 6 matching bases. From germline, CDR1 is MDHEN and CDR2 SYDVKM. V lost 10 bases and J 7 bases, leaving 19 bases between the germline ends. This CDR3 region has 13 residues. CDR3 in DNA: TGTGCCACCCGGGGGGCCGGCCCCCATGAAGCTTTCTTT. Protein product: CATRGAGPHEAFF.

V gene TRBV5-1 combines with J gene TRBJ2-7, with a tentative D call TRBD2 (6 bases). V dropped 10 bases and J dropped 6 bases, with 20 bases sitting between them. This CDR3 region has 13 residues. The germline V gene encodes CDR1 SGHRS and CDR2 YFSETQ. The CDR3 sequence: CASKETRYGEQYF. CDR3 DNA: TGCGCCTCAAAGGAGACTAGATACGGCGAGCAGTACTTC.

The chain carries TRBV7-9 and TRBJ1-1; no clear D. The V gene's germline CDR1 is SEHNR and CDR2 FQNEAQ (reference sequence). Trimming shortened V by 6 bases and J by 3 bases, and 14 bases separated the two germline ends. The CDR3 is 14 amino acids. The CDR3 is CASRPRIEYTEAFF. The CDR3 region has the DNA TGTGCCAGCAGACCTAGGATAGAATACACTGAAGCTTTCTTT.

Only one count was recorded for this clone. This sequence joins TRBV28 and TRBJ1-2, with no clear D. This CDR3 is built from 10 residues. Germline V gives CDR1 MDHEN, CDR2 SYDVKM. The V gene lost 11 bases and the J gene lost 5 bases, with 9 bases spanning the gap. The CDR3 bases are TGTGCCCGGCGAGCGTATGGCTACACCTTC. The encoded protein is CARRAYGYTF.

The chain recombines TRBV5-4 with TRBJ2-7, with 7 bases aligning to TRBD1. The CDR3 loop spans 14 amino acids. Germline trimming cut 3 bases from V and 2 bases from J; bases unmatched to any gene: 5. Germline lookup yields CDR1 SGHNT and CDR2 YYREEE (reference sequence). For the CDR3, the DNA is TGTGCCAGCAGCTCGGGACAGACTACCTACGAGCAGTACTTC. Translating it yields CASSSGQTTYEQYF.

This chain connects TRBV28 to TRBJ1-2; TRBD1 matches at 8 bases. J gave up 6 bases and V 6 bases, and 9 bases lay outside the gene matches. The CDR3 totals 14 residues. Germline V gene lookup returns CDR1 MDHEN and CDR2 SYDVKM. CDR3 nucleotide sequence: TGTGCCAGCAGACAATCAGGGGGCGTGCATGGCTACACCTTC. Translated, it gives CASRQSGGVHGYTF.

The chain is built from TRBV7-9 and TRBJ2-5, with D perhaps TRBD1 (6 bases). V lost 8 bases and J 4 bases, leaving 17 bases between the germline ends. Per germline, CDR1 SEHNR and CDR2 FQNEAQ (reference sequence). CDR3 size: 14 residues. CDR3: CASRNQGLGETQYF. In DNA, the CDR3 is TGTGCCAGCCGCAATCAGGGGTTGGGAGAGACCCAGTACTTC.

The chain combines TRBV14 with TRBJ2-5; TRBD2 might be the D (7 bases). The germline V gene has CDR1 SGHDN and CDR2 FVKESK. V dropped 4 bases and J dropped 4 bases, with 22 bases sitting between them. CDR3 size: 17 residues. The DNA of the CDR3 is TGTGCCAGCAGCCCCCTCGGGGCGGGGGCGTTTCGAGAGACCCAGTACTTC. It yields the protein CASSPLGAGAFRETQYF.

The chain uses TRBV6-1 and TRBJ1-1; perhaps TRBD1 as D (5 bases). The germline CDR1 and CDR2 sequences are MNHNS and SASEGT. The CDR3 is 15 amino acids. V shed 0 bases and J shed 3 bases, with 11 bases lying between them. The CDR3 spells CASSEAPGVYTEAFF. CDR3 DNA: TGTGCCAGCAGTGAAGCGCCGGGGGTATACACTGAAGCTTTCTTT.

The chain uses TRBV28 and TRBJ1-1; D is unresolved. CDR1 MDHEN and CDR2 SYDVKM come from the germline V gene. This CDR3 contains 14 residues. V was cut by 7 bases and J by 4 bases, with 16 bases left in between. CDR3 bases: TGTGCCAGCACCCTATACGCGGGAGGCACTGAAGCTTTCTTT. Its translation: CASTLYAGGTEAFF.

This clone has just one count. The J gene is TRBJ1-4, the V gene TRBV15, with TRBD1 matching 8 bases. J gave up 2 bases and V 5 bases, and 4 bases lay outside the gene matches. This CDR3 spans 15 amino acids. Germline V gene sequence: CDR1 LNHNV, CDR2 YYDKDF (reference sequence). CDR3 coding DNA: TGTGCCACCAGCGGAAACAGGGGGACTAATGAAAAACTGTTTTTT. Encoded protein: CATSGNRGTNEKLFF.

This clone was detected only a few times. This sequence joins TRBV6-5 and TRBJ1-1; D is unresolved. The CDR3 extends over 13 amino acids. Germline CDR1 and CDR2: MNHEY and SVGAGI. V was clipped by 2 bases and J by 3 bases, with 7 bases between them. The CDR3 loop is CASSYRRDTEAFF. CDR3 nucleotides: TGTGCCAGCAGTTACCGGAGGGACACTGAAGCTTTCTTT.

The J gene is TRBJ1-3, the V gene TRBV6-1; 7 bases match TRBD1. The CDR3 spans 18 residues. With V trimmed by 2 bases and J by 0 bases, 10 bases remained unmatched. In germline, CDR1 is MNHNS, CDR2 SASEGT. The CDR3 bases are TGTGCCAGCAGTGAATTTTTGGGACAGATGAGCTCTGGAAACACCATATATTTT. Its protein is CASSEFLGQMSSGNTIYF.

The chain couples TRBV19 to TRBJ1-1, with TRBD1 matching over 8 bases. The CDR3 contains 17 residues. The trim removed 6 bases at V and 1 base at J, leaving 13 bases unmatched. Germline V lookup: CDR1 LNHDA, CDR2 SQIVND (reference sequence). The DNA of the CDR3 is TGTGCCAGTAGCCCAGCCCGGACAGGGAGGGCGAACACTGAAGCTTTCTTT. It translates to CASSPARTGRANTEAFF.

The chain employs TRBV25-1 and TRBJ2-2; 9 nucleotides line up with TRBD2. V shed 2 bases and J 0 bases; nucleotides not matched to a gene: 7. Germline V gene lookup returns CDR1 MGHDK and CDR2 SYGVNS. The CDR3 spans 18 residues. The CDR3 DNA sequence: TGTGCCAGCAGTGAAATTCGAGCGGGAGGCGCGAACACCGGGGAGCTGTTTTTT. Protein product: CASSEIRAGGANTGELFF.